These 15 T cell receptor beta chains originate from one sample sequenced in a study of control samples from healthy donors and cancer patients. Only in-frame clones appear in the TCRdb table, and some are missing; sequencing was by immunoSEQ multiplex PCR. The sample consists of more than 120,000 clones, around 90% of them appearing once. Sample: blood. The receptors were sampled from a man aged 30 to 45 in good health.

The chain employs TRBV10-2 and TRBJ2-3; tentative D call: TRBD2 (6 bases). Germline V gene data show CDR1 as WSHSY and CDR2 as SAAADI. This CDR3 comprises 14 residues. Deletions cut 7 bases from V and 2 bases from J, with 13 bases between. The CDR3 DNA reads as TGCGCCAGCAATTTAGCGGTCCTCACAGATACGCAGTATTTT. Its translation: CASNLAVLTDTQYF.

V usage is TRBV7-6 and J usage is TRBJ2-7; D not resolved. This CDR3 region has 13 residues. Trimming removed 3 bases from V and 7 bases from J, with 13 bases in between. CDR1 is SGHVS and CDR2 is FNYEAQ in the germline V gene. CDR3 residues: CASSLRPFREQYF. In DNA form, the CDR3 reads TGTGCCAGCAGCTTGCGTCCCTTTAGAGAGCAGTACTTC.

CDR3 sequence reads: CASSLGSRDSSLYEQYF. DNA of the CDR3: TGTGCCAGCAGCTTAGGTAGCCGGGACAGCAGCCTATACGAGCAGTACTTC. The chain has TRBV11-2 and TRBJ2-7, with 7 bases matching TRBD1. Germline CDR1 is SGHAT and CDR2 is FQNNGV. V shed 1 base and J 4 bases; nucleotides not matched to a gene: 13. This CDR3 is 17 amino acids long. Using reference TRBV11-2 and TRBJ2-7 for the parts outside the CDR3, the full variable domain is EAGVAQSPRYKIIEKRQSVAFWCNPISGHATLYWYQQILGQGPKLLIQFQNNGVVDDSQLPKDRFSAERLKGVDSTLKIQPAKLEDSAVYLCASSLGSRDSSLYEQYFGPGTRLTVT.

The chain combines TRBV12-5 with TRBJ2-3; tentatively, D is TRBD1 (6 bases). This CDR3 contains 15 residues. Trimming took 1 base from V and 0 from J, leaving 8 bases between them. Germline V CDR1 and CDR2: LGHNT, FRNRAP. The CDR3 spells CASGLGGPSTDTQYF. CDR3 coding DNA: TGTGCTAGTGGTTTGGGGGGGCCTAGCACAGATACGCAGTATTTT.

The chain uses TRBV27 and TRBJ2-7; 9 nucleotides line up with TRBD1. CDR1 is MNHEY and CDR2 is SMNVEV in the germline V gene (reference sequence). J lost 2 bases, V lost 6 bases, and 8 bases had no gene match. CDR3 length: 15 residues. The CDR3 coding sequence is TGTGCCAGCAGAGCCGGGACAGGGAGTCCCTACGAGCAGTACTTC. Amino acid sequence: CASRAGTGSPYEQYF.

This clone has just one count. The rearrangement joins TRBV27 to TRBJ1-5; a possible D gene is TRBD1 (6 bases). The CDR3 has 16 residues. V shed 4 bases and J shed 0 bases, with 13 bases lying between them. The germline V gene encodes CDR1 MNHEY and CDR2 SMNVEV (reference sequence). Written as DNA, the CDR3 is TGTGCCAGCAGTTCCGGGGGGCTGCTTAGCAATCAGCCCCAGCATTTT. Translated, it gives CASSSGGLLSNQPQHF.

The rearrangement joins TRBV21-1 to TRBJ2-3; no DNA check was done on the table's D call, TRBD2. TRBV21-1 is an annotated pseudogene. The CDR3 length is 17 residues. The CDR3 DNA is TGTGCCAGCAGCAGTCAGAAAGCGGGGGGGCCGTCTTATACGCAGTATTTT. This encodes CASSSQKAGGPSYTQYF.

The chain links TRBV7-9 to TRBJ2-5; unclear D gene. The germline V gene has CDR1 SEHNR and CDR2 FQNEAQ (reference sequence). There are 15 residues in the CDR3. V lost 5 bases to trimming and J lost 2 bases, with 15 bases between them. CDR3 coding DNA: TGTGCCAGCAGCCCAGGCCCAGGCGGTCAAGAGACCCAGTACTTC. Its protein product is CASSPGPGGQETQYF.

This chain connects TRBV19 to TRBJ2-7, with TRBD1 matching 10 bases. CDR3 length: 14 amino acids. CDR1 is LNHDA and CDR2 is SQIVND in the germline V gene (reference sequence). V was pared by 5 bases and J by 3 bases, with 4 bases of the junction left unmatched. The CDR3 reads CASSGGTGDYEQYF. As DNA, the CDR3 is TGTGCCAGTAGTGGAGGGACAGGGGACTACGAGCAGTACTTC.

The chain links TRBV13 to TRBJ2-7, with no clear D. The CDR3 contains 13 residues. Germline CDR1 is PRHDT and CDR2 is FYEKMQ (reference sequence). V was pared by 5 bases and J by 6 bases, with 14 bases between. CDR3 residues: CASSLMSQSEQYF. Here the CDR3 DNA reads TGTGCCAGCAGCCTAATGTCACAATCCGAGCAGTACTTC.

The J gene is TRBJ1-1, the V gene TRBV28; D ambiguous. Per the germline V gene, CDR1 is MDHEN and CDR2 is SYDVKM. CDR3 length equals 16 residues. V was pared by 8 bases and J by 0 bases, with 19 bases between. In DNA, the CDR3 is TGTGCCAGCCTGAGACGTGCAGGCAGACTGAACACTGAAGCTTTCTTT. This gives the protein CASLRRAGRLNTEAFF.

A single count supports this clone. The chain employs TRBV19 and TRBJ1-4, with TRBD1 matching over 9 bases. Looked up from germline, CDR1 is LNHDA and CDR2 is SQIVND (reference sequence). V dropped 3 bases and J dropped 7; count of bases not matched to a gene: 6. The CDR3 spans 15 residues. CDR3 protein: CASSIGQGFSEKLFF. CDR3 nucleotides: TGTGCCAGTAGTATCGGACAGGGGTTTTCTGAAAAACTGTTTTTT. Using reference TRBV19 and TRBJ1-4 for the parts outside the CDR3, the full variable domain is DGGITQSPKYLFRKEGQNVTLSCEQNLNHDAMYWYRQDPGQGLRLIYYSQIVNDFQKGDIAEGYSVSREKKESFPLTVTSAQKNPTAFYLCASSIGQGFSEKLFFGSGTQLSVL.

CDR3 sequence: CACPPRAENSNQPQHF. CDR3 DNA sequence: TGTGCCTGCCCCCCCCGCGCGGAGAATAGCAATCAGCCCCAGCATTTT. V and J are TRBV30 and TRBJ1-5, with D unresolved. CDR3 length equals 16 residues. CDR1 is GTSNPN and CDR2 is SVGIG in the germline V gene (reference sequence). V was trimmed by 6 bases and J by 0 bases, leaving 18 bases between them.

This chain uses TRBV30 with TRBJ2-3; TRBD2 matches at 7 bases. The length of the CDR3 is 15 residues. In germline, CDR1 is GTSNPN, CDR2 SVGIG (reference sequence). The ends lost 1 base at V and 1 base at J; junction bases unmatched: 5. CDR3 coding DNA: TGTGCCTGGAGTGGGGGAGGGGAGGGCACAGATACGCAGTATTTT. The encoded protein is CAWSGGGEGTDTQYF.

The chain carries TRBV6-1 and TRBJ1-1, with D unclear. The V and J ends lost 3 bases and 0 bases respectively, with 8 bases between them. CDR3 length equals 14 residues. Germline CDR1 is MNHNS and CDR2 is SASEGT. The chain's CDR3 is CASSDRAVNTEAFF. The CDR3, as DNA: TGTGCCAGCAGTGACCGAGCTGTGAACACTGAAGCTTTCTTT.